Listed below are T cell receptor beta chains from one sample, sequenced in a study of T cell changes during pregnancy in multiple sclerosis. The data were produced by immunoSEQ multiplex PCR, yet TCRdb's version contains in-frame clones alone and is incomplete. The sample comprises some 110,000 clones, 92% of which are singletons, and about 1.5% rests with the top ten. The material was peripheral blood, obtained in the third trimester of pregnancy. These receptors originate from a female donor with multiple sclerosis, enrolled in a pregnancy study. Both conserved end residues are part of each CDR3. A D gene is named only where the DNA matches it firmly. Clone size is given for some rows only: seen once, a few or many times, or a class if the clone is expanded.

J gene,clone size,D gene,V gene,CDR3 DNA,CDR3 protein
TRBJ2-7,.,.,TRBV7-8,TGTGCCAGCAGCCCACACAGGCAGCACTCCTACGAGCAGTACTTC,CASSPHRQHSYEQYF
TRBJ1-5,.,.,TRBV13,TGTGCCAGCAGCTTAGGTCAGGGGAACCAGCCCCAGCATTTT,CASSLGQGNQPQHF
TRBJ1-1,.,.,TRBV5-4,TGTGCCAGCAGCTTGGCCGGGGGGACAAGCGCTTTCTTT,CASSLAGGTSAFF
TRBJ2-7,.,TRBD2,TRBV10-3,TGTGCCATCACCTCTAAACTAGCGGGAGGCGAGCAGTACTTC,CAITSKLAGGEQYF
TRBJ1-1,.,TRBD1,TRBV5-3,TGTGCCAGAAGCTTGTGGTACAGGGGCTTTGGAGACACTGAAGCTTTCTTT,CARSLWYRGFGDTEAFF
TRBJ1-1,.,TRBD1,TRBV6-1,TGTGCCAGCGATGTGACAGGGGGAAATACTCAAGCTTTCTTT,CASDVTGGNTQAFF
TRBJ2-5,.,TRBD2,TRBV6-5,TGTGCCAGCAGTTACGGGGACTACCAAGGGACCCAGTACTTC,CASSYGDYQGTQYF
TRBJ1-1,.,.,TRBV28,TGTGCCAGCAGTTCGTTCAGGGGACAGAACACTGAAGCTTTCTTT,CASSSFRGQNTEAFF
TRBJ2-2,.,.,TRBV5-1,TGCGCCAGCAGCTTGGGGAGAACCGGGGAGCTGTTTTTT,CASSLGRTGELFF
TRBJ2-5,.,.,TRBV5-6,TGTGCCAGCAGCTTGGCCGCGGGTAGCGAAAGGAAAGAGACCCAGTACTTC,CASSLAAGSERKETQYF
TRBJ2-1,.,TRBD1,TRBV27,TGTGCCAGCAGTTTACGCGCCGGGACAGGGTTGAATGAGCAGTTCTTC,CASSLRAGTGLNEQFF
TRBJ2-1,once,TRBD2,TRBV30,TGTGCCTGGAGTGTAGGGAGGGCCCCAGGACGCTCCTACAATGAGCAGTTCTTC,CAWSVGRAPGRSYNEQFF